This entry lists 21 T cell receptor beta chains sequenced from one sample in a study of CD8+ T cells in alopecia areata listed by TCRdb under 2018. This specimen's time point label, interpreted: around 4 weeks on oral tofacitinib. In the paper's terms, the treatment or condition label means: oral pan-JAK inhibitor, 5-10 mg twice daily. The receptor library was made with the immunoSEQ multiplex PCR assay. To provide template for TCR sequencing, every sample had RNA extracted and reverse transcribed into cDNA. TCRdb retrieved this table from immuneACCESS and kept in-frame rearrangements only. Not all clones are present; in checked studies, unresolved V genes account for under half, and no reason is known for the remainder. The sample table records approximately 130,000 clones; around 63% of these occur just once. Jointly, the top ten make up more than 5% of the sample. The sample was CD4+ T cells sorted from blood, taken at week 4, from a patient treated with tofacitinib. The receptors derive from a human donor with alopecia areata.

V gene TRBV4-3 combines with J gene TRBJ1-2; D not resolved. The germline gives CDR1 LGHNA, CDR2 YSLEER. V lost 0 bases and J lost 5, with 4 bases in between. The CDR3 sequence is 12 residues long. The DNA for the CDR3 is TGCGCCAGCAGCCAAGACGGGTATGGCTACACCTTC. Translated, it gives CASSQDGYGYTF.

The rearrangement links TRBV9 to TRBJ2-7; D possibly corresponds to TRBD2 (5 bases). V was cut by 3 bases and J by 6 bases, with 13 bases left in between. This CDR3 has 13 residues. Germline CDR1 SGDLS, CDR2 YYNGEE. In DNA, the CDR3 is TGTGCCAGCAGCGGCACCCTAGAGGGCGAGCAGTACTTC. Encoded protein: CASSGTLEGEQYF.

This clone was found a few times. The chain recombines TRBV7-2 with TRBJ2-5; 7 bases align to TRBD1. This CDR3 region has 13 residues. Germline V gives CDR1 SGHTA, CDR2 FQGNSA. V dropped 3 bases and J dropped 2; count of bases not matched to a gene: 0. The CDR3 nucleotides read TGTGCCAGCAGCTTCAGGGGGCAAGAGACCCAGTACTTC. The encoded protein is CASSFRGQETQYF.

This rearrangement joins TRBV4-1 to TRBJ2-3; perhaps TRBD2 as D (5 bases). V was pared by 2 bases and J by 3 bases, with 15 bases between. Per germline, CDR1 MGHRA and CDR2 YSYEKL. The CDR3 totals 16 residues. CDR3 sequence (DNA): TGCGCCAGCAGCCAATCACTAGTAACTGGGACAGATACGCAGTATTTT. Its protein product is CASSQSLVTGTDTQYF.

The rearrangement uses TRBV20-1 and TRBJ2-3; D is uncertain. Germline CDR1 is DFQATT and CDR2 is SNEGSKA (reference sequence). The CDR3 runs 10 residues. Deletions cut 6 bases from V and 3 bases from J, with 4 bases between. This chain's CDR3 is CSADTDTQYF. The DNA of the CDR3 is TGCAGTGCAGATACAGATACGCAGTATTTT.

The rearrangement links TRBV2 to TRBJ1-1; weak D call: TRBD1 (6 bases). Trimming cost V 5 bases and J 4 bases, with 17 bases left between them. The CDR3 is made up of 15 amino acids. CDR1 SNHLY and CDR2 FYNNEI come from the germline V gene. The CDR3 sequence: CASSLLQGLGTEAFF. The CDR3 coding sequence is TGTGCCAGCAGTCTCTTGCAGGGGTTGGGCACTGAAGCTTTCTTT.

This chain links TRBV5-1 with TRBJ1-5; 7 nucleotides match TRBD1. The V and J ends lost 0 bases and 7 bases, in that order; junction bases with no gene match: 4. CDR1 is SGHRS and CDR2 is YFSETQ in the germline V gene. This CDR3 spans 14 amino acids. Here the CDR3 DNA reads TGCGCCAGCAGCTTGGGACAGGGACAACAGCCCCAGCATTTT. Translating it yields CASSLGQGQQPQHF.

V is TRBV2 and J is TRBJ2-7, with D perhaps TRBD2 (5 bases). Trimming removed 2 bases from V and 9 bases from J, with 26 bases in between. The length of the CDR3 is 17 residues. CDR1 and CDR2 (germline): SNHLY, FYNNEI. The DNA of the CDR3 is TGTGCCAGCAGTGAACGGGAAACACCGACCTCCCCACGAGGGCAGTACTTC. Translation: CASSERETPTSPRGQYF.

The chain links TRBV25-1 to TRBJ2-7; tentative D call: TRBD1 (7 bases). The CDR3 has 14 residues. V lost 7 bases, J lost 6 bases, and 19 bases lay in between. Germline CDR1 and CDR2: MGHDK and SYGVNS. CDR3 amino acids: CASKGAGRDSEQYF. The CDR3 coding sequence is TGTGCCAGCAAGGGGGCAGGCAGGGACTCCGAGCAGTACTTC.

The chain links TRBV4-3 to TRBJ2-5; D perhaps matches TRBD2 (5 bases). V lost 0 bases, J lost 5 bases, and 16 bases lay in between. The CDR3 totals 16 residues. The germline V gene encodes CDR1 LGHNA and CDR2 YSLEER. CDR3 region: CASSQEVSRVWETQYF. The CDR3 bases are TGCGCCAGCAGCCAAGAGGTGTCGAGGGTATGGGAGACCCAGTACTTC.

The chain uses TRBV7-2 and TRBJ2-7; 7 bases fit TRBD2. The CDR3 extends over 15 amino acids. With 0 bases clipped from V and 3 bases from J, the junction kept 5 bases outside the gene matches. Germline V gene data show CDR1 as SGHTA and CDR2 as FQGNSA. The CDR3 coding sequence is TGTGCCAGCAGCTTAGCGGGCGGGAGATACTACGAGCAGTACTTC. Its protein product is CASSLAGGRYYEQYF.

The V and J genes are TRBV30 and TRBJ1-1; D uncertain. The CDR3 extends over 18 amino acids. The V end was cut by 1 base, the J end by 1 base, with 22 bases between. The germline V gene encodes CDR1 GTSNPN and CDR2 SVGIG (reference sequence). CDR3 in DNA: TGTGCCTGGAGTGCCGACCGCGCGTGTCAAACGAGGAACACTGAAGCTTTCTTT. Translation gives CAWSADRACQTRNTEAFF.

The V gene is TRBV5-1, the J gene TRBJ2-7; tentative D call: TRBD2 (5 bases). V shed 0 bases and J shed 10 bases, with 14 bases lying between them. This CDR3 region has 13 residues. Per the germline V gene, CDR1 is SGHRS and CDR2 is YFSETQ. CDR3 in amino acids: CASSLAGQGGQYF. Here the CDR3 DNA reads TGCGCCAGCAGCTTGGCGGGCCAAGGAGGTCAGTACTTC.

The rearrangement uses TRBV16 and TRBJ1-1; tentatively, D is TRBD1 (5 bases). Per germline, CDR1 KGHSY and CDR2 FQNENV. This CDR3 is 15 amino acids long. Trimming pared 0 bases from V and 1 base from J, leaving 9 bases between. This chain's CDR3 is CASSQSRGRNTEAFF. In DNA form, the CDR3 reads TGTGCCAGCAGCCAATCGAGGGGACGGAACACTGAAGCTTTCTTT.

The V call is TRBV7-8, the J call TRBJ1-4, with D unresolved. The CDR3 totals 16 residues. V lost 5 bases and J 3 bases, leaving 16 bases between the germline ends. In germline, CDR1 is SGHVS, CDR2 FQNEAQ. CDR3 in amino acids: CASSPTYMGSNEKLFF. The CDR3, as DNA: TGTGCCAGCAGCCCTACTTATATGGGGTCTAATGAAAAACTGTTTTTT.

V usage is TRBV27 and J usage is TRBJ2-5; D is ambiguous. Germline CDR1 MNHEY, CDR2 SMNVEV (reference sequence). The CDR3 has 13 residues. Trimming shortened V by 3 bases and J by 5 bases, and 10 bases separated the two germline ends. CDR3 region: CASSFRVRETQYF. The CDR3 nucleotides read TGTGCCAGCAGTTTCCGTGTACGGGAGACCCAGTACTTC.

V gene TRBV15 combines with J gene TRBJ2-5, with 8 bases lining up with TRBD2. This CDR3 has 16 amino acids. The ends lost 1 base at V and 5 bases at J; junction bases unmatched: 9. Germline loops: CDR1 LNHNV, CDR2 YYDKDF (reference sequence). CDR3 bases: TGTGCCACCAGCAGAGCTACGGGGGGGCCGTGGGAGACCCAGTACTTC. It codes for CATSRATGGPWETQYF.

This sequence joins TRBV7-9 and TRBJ1-4, with 7 bases matching TRBD1. V lost 5 bases and J lost 8; bases outside the gene matches: 11. The length of the CDR3 is 15 residues. Germline CDR1 is SEHNR and CDR2 is FQNEAQ (reference sequence). CDR3 DNA: TGTGCCAGCAGCCTAACCAGGGGGGTGGAGGAAAAACTGTTTTTT. Translated, it gives CASSLTRGVEEKLFF. The full variable domain, completed using reference TRBV7-9 and TRBJ1-4, is DTGVSQNPRHKITKRGQNVTFRCDPISEHNRLYWYRQTLGQGPEFLTYFQNEAQLEKSRLLSDRFSAERPKGSFSTLEIQRTEQGDSAMYLCASSLTRGVEEKLFFGSGTQLSVL.

The V gene is TRBV7-8, the J gene TRBJ1-2; possible D gene TRBD1, 5 bases. Trimming removed 0 bases from V and 2 bases from J, with 10 bases in between. The V gene's germline CDR1 is SGHVS and CDR2 FQNEAQ. There are 15 residues in the CDR3. The chain's CDR3 is CASSLARGANYGYTF. The CDR3 DNA sequence: TGTGCCAGCAGCTTAGCGCGCGGGGCCAACTATGGCTACACCTTC.

The rearrangement links TRBV27 to TRBJ2-7; 12 nucleotides align to TRBD2. Germline trimming cut 5 bases from V and 3 bases from J; bases unmatched to any gene: 5. The CDR3 totals 15 residues. Germline V gene data show CDR1 as MNHEY and CDR2 as SMNVEV (reference sequence). CDR3 loop: CASSRLAGAYYEQYF. The CDR3 bases are TGTGCCAGCAGTCGACTAGCGGGAGCGTACTACGAGCAGTACTTC.

This chain connects TRBV6-6 to TRBJ1-5, with unresolved D. V lost 0 bases and J lost 0, with 9 bases in between. Germline CDR1 reads MNHNY; CDR2 reads SVGAGI (reference sequence). The CDR3 covers 16 residues. CDR3 in amino acids: CASSYSNIDSNQPQHF. Here the CDR3 DNA reads TGTGCCAGCAGTTACTCGAATATTGATAGCAATCAGCCCCAGCATTTT.